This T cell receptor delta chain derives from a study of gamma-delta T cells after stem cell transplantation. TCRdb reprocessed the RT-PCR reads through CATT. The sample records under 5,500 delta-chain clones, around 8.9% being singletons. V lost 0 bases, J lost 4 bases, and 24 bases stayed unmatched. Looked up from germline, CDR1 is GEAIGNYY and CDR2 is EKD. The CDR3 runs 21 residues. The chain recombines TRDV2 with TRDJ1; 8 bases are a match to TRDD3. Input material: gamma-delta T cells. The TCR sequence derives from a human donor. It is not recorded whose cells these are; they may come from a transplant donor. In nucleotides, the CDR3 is TGTGCCTGTGACACCGGTGGGTTGGGTGAAGCTGGGGGACCCGGTGGCGATAAACTCATCTTT. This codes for CACDTGGLGEAGGPGGDKLIF.